This T cell receptor beta chain emerged from a study of blood T cells in healthy people across ages. Sample-barcoded 5' priming and a J-beta primer mix drove a second PCR of roughly 7 to 11 cycles. All samples yielded 3 million or more CDR3-containing paired-end reads. TCRdb independently ran MiXCR on the 5' RACE reads; one entry per CDR3 protein. The data show 1 million or so distinct CDR3 sequences, with more than 35% seen just once and 15% to 20% held by the top ten. The table lists this clonotype with a count of one. Given a much more abundant clone one base away, this may be a read error. The length of the CDR3 is 15 residues. Germline V gene sequence: CDR1 SGHRS, CDR2 YFSETQ. Trimming took 4 bases from V and 4 from J, leaving 18 bases between them.

The rearrangement uses TRBV5-1 and TRBJ2-7; D possibly uses TRBD1 or TRBD2 (5 bases each). Specimen: blood. The sequence came from a woman in her fifties or sixties in good health. CDR3 region: CASSPTGMGVYEQYF. Written as DNA, the CDR3 is TGCGCCAGCAGCCCAACCGGGATGGGGGTATACGAGCAGTACTTC. Looking up the rest from reference TRBV5-1 and TRBJ2-7 gives the full variable domain: KAGVTQTPRYLIKTRGQQVTLSCSPISGHRSVSWYQQTPGQGLQFLFEYFSETQRNKGNFPGRFSGRQFSNSRSEMNVSTLELGDSALYLCASSPTGMGVYEQYFGPGTRLTVT.